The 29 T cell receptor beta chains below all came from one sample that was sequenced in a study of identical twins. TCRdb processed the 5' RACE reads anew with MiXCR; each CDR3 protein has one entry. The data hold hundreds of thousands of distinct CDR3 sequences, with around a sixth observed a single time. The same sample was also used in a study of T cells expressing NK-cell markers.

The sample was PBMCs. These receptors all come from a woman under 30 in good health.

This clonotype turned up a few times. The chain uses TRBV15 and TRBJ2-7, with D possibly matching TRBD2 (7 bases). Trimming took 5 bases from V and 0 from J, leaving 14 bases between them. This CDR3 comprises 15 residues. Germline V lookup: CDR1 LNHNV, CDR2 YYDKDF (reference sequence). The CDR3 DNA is TGTGCCACCAGCGCCGCGGGGGCCGACTCCTACGAGCAGTACTTC. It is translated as CATSAAGADSYEQYF. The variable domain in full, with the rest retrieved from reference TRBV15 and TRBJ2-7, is DAMVIQNPRYQVTQFGKPVTLSCSQTLNHNVMYWYQQKSSQAPKLLFHYYDKDFNNEADTPDNFQSRRPNTSFCFLDIRSPGLGDTAMYLCATSAAGADSYEQYFGPGTRLTVT.

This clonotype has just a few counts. In nucleotides, the CDR3 is TGTGCCAGCAGAGTTGGCGCAGATACGCAGTATTTT. Translating gives CASRVGADTQYF. This chain uses TRBV7-9 with TRBJ2-3; D unclear. Germline loops: CDR1 SEHNR, CDR2 FQNEAQ (reference sequence). This CDR3 spans 12 amino acids. Trimming stripped 6 bases from V and 4 bases from J, with 8 bases between.

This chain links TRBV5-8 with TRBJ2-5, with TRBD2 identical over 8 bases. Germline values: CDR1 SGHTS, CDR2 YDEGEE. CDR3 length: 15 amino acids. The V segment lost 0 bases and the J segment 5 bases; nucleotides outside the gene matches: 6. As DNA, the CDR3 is TGTGCCAGCAGCTTGGCTCGGGAGGGCACGGAGACCCAGTACTTC. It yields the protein CASSLAREGTETQYF.

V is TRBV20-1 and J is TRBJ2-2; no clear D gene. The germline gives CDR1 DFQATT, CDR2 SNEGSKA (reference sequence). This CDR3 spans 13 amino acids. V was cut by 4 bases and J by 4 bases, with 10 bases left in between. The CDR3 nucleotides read TGCAGTGCTAAGTGGGGAAGCACCGGGGAGCTGTTTTTT. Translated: CSAKWGSTGELFF.

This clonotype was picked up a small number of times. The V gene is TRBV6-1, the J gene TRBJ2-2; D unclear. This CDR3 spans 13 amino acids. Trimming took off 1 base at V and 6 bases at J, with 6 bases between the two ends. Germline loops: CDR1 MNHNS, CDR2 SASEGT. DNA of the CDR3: TGTGCCAGCAGTGAAGTCCTTTCCGGGGAGCTGTTTTTT. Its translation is CASSEVLSGELFF.

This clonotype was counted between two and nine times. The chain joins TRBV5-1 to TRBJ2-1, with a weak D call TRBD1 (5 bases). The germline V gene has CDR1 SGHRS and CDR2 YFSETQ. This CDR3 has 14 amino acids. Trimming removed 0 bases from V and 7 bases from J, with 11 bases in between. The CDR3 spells CASSLGQPANEQFF. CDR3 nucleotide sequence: TGCGCCAGCAGCTTGGGACAGCCAGCTAATGAGCAGTTCTTC.

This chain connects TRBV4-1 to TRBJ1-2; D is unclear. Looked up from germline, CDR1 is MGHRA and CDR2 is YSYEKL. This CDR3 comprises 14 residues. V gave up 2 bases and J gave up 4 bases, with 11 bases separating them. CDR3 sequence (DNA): TGCGCCAGCAGCCAATCTCTGGGCAGCTATGGCTACACCTTC. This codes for CASSQSLGSYGYTF.

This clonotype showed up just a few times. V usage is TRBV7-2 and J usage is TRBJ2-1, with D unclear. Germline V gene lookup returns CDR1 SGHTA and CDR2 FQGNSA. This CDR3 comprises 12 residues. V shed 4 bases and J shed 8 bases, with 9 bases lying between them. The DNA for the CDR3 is TGTGCCAGCAGCTCCCTTGCGCATGAGCAGTTCTTC. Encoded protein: CASSSLAHEQFF.

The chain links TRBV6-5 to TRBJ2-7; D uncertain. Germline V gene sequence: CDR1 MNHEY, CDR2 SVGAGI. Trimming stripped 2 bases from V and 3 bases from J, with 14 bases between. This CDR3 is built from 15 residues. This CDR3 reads CASSYPNHVSYEQYF. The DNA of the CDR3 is TGTGCCAGCAGTTACCCAAATCATGTCAGCTACGAGCAGTACTTC.

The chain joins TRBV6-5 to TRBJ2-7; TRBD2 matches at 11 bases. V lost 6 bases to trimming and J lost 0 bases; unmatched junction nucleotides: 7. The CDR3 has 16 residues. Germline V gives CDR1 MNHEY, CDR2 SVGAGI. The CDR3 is CASRYTSGRHSYEQYF. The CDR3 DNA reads TGTGCCAGCAGGTATACTAGCGGGAGACACTCCTACGAGCAGTACTTC.

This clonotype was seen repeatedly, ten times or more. The CDR3 nucleotides are TGCAGTGCTAGAGATAGCAATCAGCCCCAGCATTTT. Translating gives CSARDSNQPQHF. The chain joins TRBV20-1 to TRBJ1-5, with D hard to call. Trimming left V 0 bases short and J 0 bases short, with 0 bases between. Germline lookup yields CDR1 DFQATT and CDR2 SNEGSKA (reference sequence). The CDR3 has 12 amino acids.

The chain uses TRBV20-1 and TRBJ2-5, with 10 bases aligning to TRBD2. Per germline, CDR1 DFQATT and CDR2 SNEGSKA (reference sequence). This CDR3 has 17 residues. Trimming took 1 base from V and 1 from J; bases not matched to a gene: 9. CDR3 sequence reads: CSARVTAGTSVQETQYF. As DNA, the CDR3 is TGCAGTGCTAGAGTGACCGCCGGGACTAGCGTCCAAGAGACCCAGTACTTC.

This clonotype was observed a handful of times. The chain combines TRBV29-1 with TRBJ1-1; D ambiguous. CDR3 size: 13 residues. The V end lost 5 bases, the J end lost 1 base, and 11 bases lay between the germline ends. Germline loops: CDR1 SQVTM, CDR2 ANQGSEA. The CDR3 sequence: CSVQSYRNTEAFF. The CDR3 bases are TGCAGCGTTCAATCATACCGGAACACTGAAGCTTTCTTT.

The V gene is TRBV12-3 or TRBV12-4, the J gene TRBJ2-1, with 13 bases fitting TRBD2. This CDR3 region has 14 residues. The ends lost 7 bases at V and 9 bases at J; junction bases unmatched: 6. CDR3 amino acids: CASTLGLAGVEQFF. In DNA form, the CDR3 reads TGTGCCAGCACCCTAGGACTAGCGGGAGTTGAGCAGTTCTTC.

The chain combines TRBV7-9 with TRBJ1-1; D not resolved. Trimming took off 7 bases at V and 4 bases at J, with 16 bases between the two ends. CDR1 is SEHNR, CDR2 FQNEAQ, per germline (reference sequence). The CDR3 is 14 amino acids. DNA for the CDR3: TGTGCCAGCACCAAGGTAGCGGTGGGCACTGAAGCTTTCTTT. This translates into CASTKVAVGTEAFF.

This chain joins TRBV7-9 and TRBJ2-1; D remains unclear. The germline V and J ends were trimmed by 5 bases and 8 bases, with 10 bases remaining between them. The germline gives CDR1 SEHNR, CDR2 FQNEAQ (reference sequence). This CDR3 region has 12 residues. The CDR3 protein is CASSPGRHEQFF. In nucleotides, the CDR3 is TGTGCCAGCAGCCCCGGAAGGCATGAGCAGTTCTTC.

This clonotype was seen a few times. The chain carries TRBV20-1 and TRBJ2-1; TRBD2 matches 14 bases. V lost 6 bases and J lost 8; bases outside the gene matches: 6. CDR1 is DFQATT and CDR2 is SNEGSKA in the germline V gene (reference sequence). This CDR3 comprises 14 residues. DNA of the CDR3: TGCAGTGCCACGGGACTAGCGGGAGTATATGAGCAGTTCTTC. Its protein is CSATGLAGVYEQFF.

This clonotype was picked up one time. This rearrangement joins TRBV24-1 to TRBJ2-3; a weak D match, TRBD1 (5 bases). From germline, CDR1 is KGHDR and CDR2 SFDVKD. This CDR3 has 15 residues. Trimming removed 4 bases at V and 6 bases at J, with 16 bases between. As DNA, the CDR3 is TGTGCCACCAGTGACCGTAGTAGGGGCGGCGATACGCAGTATTTT. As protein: CATSDRSRGGDTQYF.

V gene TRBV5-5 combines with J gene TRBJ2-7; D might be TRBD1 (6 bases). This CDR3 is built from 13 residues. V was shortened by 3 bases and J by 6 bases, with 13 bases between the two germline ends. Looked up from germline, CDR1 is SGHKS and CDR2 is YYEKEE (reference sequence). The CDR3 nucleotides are TGTGCCAGCAGCTGGACAGCAACTCCCGAGCAGTACTTC. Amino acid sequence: CASSWTATPEQYF.

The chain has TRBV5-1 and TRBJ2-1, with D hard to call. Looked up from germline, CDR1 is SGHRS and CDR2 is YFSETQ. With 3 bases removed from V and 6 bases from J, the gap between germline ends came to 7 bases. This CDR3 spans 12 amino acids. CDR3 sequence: CASSSRINEQFF. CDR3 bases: TGCGCCAGCAGCTCCCGTATCAATGAGCAGTTCTTC.

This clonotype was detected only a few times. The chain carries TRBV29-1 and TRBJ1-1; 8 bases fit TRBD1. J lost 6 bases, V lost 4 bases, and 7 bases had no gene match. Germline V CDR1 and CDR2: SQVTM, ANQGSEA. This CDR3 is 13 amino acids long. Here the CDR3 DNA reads TGCAGCGTTGGGAAGGACAGGGTCTCTGAAGCTTTCTTT. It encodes CSVGKDRVSEAFF.

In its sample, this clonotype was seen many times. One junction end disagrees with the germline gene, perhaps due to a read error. CDR3 protein: CASSEGGELFF. CDR3 DNA: TGCGCCAGCAGTGAAGGCGGGGAGCTGTTTTTT. The V call is TRBV2, the J call TRBJ2-2; D call uncertain. The CDR3 extends over 11 amino acids. The germline CDR1 and CDR2 sequences are SNHLY and FYNNEI.

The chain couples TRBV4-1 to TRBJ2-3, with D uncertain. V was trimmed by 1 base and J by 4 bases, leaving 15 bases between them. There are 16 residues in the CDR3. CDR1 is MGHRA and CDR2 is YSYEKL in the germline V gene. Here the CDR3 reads CASSQGARVRADTQYF. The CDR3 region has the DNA TGCGCCAGCAGCCAAGGTGCTAGGGTTCGGGCAGATACGCAGTATTTT.

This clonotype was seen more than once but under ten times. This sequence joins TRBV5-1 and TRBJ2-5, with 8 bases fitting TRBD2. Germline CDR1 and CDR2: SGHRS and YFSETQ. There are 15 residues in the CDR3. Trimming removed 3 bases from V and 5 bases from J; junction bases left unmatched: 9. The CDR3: CASSYAGTSGETQYF. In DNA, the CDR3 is TGCGCCAGCAGCTACGCCGGGACTAGTGGTGAGACCCAGTACTTC.

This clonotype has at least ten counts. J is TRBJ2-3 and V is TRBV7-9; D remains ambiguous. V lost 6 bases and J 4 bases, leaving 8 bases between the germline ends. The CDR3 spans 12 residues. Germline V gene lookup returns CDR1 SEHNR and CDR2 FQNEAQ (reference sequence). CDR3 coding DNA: TGTGCCAGCAGTTATAGGTCAGATACGCAGTATTTT. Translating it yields CASSYRSDTQYF.

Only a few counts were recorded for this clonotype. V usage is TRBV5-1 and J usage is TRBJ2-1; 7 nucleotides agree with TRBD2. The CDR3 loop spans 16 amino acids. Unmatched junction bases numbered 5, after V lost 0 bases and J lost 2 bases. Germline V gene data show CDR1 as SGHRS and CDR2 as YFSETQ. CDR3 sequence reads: CASSLAPGGPYNEQFF. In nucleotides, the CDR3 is TGCGCCAGCAGCTTGGCGCCGGGAGGTCCCTACAATGAGCAGTTCTTC.

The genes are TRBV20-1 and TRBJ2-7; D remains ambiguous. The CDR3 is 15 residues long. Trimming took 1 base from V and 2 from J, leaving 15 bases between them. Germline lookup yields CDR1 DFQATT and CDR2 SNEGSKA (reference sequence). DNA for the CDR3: TGCAGTGCTAGAGTCGTGACTCTCGATCCCTACGAGCAGTACTTC. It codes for CSARVVTLDPYEQYF.

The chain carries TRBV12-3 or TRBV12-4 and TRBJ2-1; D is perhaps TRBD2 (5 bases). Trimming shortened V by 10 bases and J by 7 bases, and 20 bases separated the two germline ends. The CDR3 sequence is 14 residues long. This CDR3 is CATQRQLGINEQFF. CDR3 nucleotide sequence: TGTGCCACCCAGCGGCAGTTGGGCATTAATGAGCAGTTCTTC.

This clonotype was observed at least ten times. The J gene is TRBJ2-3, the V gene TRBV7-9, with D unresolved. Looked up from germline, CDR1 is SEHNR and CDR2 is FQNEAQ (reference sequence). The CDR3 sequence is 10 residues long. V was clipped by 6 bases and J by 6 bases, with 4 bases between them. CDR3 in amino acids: CASRADTQYF. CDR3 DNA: TGTGCCAGCAGGGCGGATACGCAGTATTTT. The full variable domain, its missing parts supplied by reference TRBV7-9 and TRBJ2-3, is DTGVSQNPRHKITKRGQNVTFRCDPISEHNRLYWYRQTLGQGPEFLTYFQNEAQLEKSRLLSDRFSAERPKGSFSTLEIQRTEQGDSAMYLCASRADTQYFGPGTRLTVL.